The source of this T cell receptor (beta chain) is a study of blood T cells in healthy people across ages. On the study more broadly: There was about one barcoded beta molecule captured by template switching per two T cells. General observations from the study: CMV infection status of these donors was not known.

Next came a second PCR, run for about 6 to 12 cycles, which used a sample-barcoded 5' primer along with a J-beta primer mix. TCRdb passed the 5' RACE reads through MiXCR, listing each CDR3 protein once. The sample lists almost 550,000 distinct CDR3 sequences; more than 20% were seen once. V was clipped by 0 bases and J by 3 bases, with 15 bases between them. The germline V gene has CDR1 MNHEY and CDR2 SVGEGT. The CDR3 covers 17 residues. This clonotype was counted between two and nine times. The antigen is unknown. A further study also used this sample, focusing on T cells of mothers and their children. That work contributes: An overlap that was slightly higher, though non-significant, was seen in related mother-child pairs versus unrelated pairs.

The specimen sequenced was blood. The clonotype originates from a boy younger than 18 in good health. The chain joins TRBV6-2 or TRBV6-3 to TRBJ2-4; D call uncertain. The CDR3 coding sequence is TGTGCCAGCAGTTACTCCAGACATGTTTTTGGCAAAAACATTCAGTACTTC. This sequence encodes CASSYSRHVFGKNIQYF.